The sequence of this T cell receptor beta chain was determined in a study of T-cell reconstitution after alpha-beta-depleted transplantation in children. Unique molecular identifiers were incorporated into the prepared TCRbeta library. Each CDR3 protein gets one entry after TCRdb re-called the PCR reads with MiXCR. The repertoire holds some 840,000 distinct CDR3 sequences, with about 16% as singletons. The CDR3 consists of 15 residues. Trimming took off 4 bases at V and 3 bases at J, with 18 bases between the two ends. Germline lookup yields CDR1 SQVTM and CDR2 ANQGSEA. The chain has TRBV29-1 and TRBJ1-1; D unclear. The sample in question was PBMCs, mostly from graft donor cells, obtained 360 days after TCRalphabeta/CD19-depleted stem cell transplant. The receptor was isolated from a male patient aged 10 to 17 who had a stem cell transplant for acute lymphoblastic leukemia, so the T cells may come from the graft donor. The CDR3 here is CSVARTMVADTEAFF. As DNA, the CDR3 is TGCAGCGTTGCCAGGACTATGGTTGCGGACACTGAAGCTTTCTTT.